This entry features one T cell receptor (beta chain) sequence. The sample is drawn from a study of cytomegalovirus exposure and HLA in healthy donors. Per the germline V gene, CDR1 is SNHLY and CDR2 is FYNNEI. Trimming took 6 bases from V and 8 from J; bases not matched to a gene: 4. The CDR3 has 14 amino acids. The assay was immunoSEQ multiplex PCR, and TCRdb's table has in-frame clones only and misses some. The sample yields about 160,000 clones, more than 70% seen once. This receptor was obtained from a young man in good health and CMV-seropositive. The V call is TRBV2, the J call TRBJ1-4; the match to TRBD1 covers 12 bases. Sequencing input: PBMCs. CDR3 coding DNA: TGTGCCAGCAGGCCGGGACAGGGGGCAGAAAAACTGTTTTTT. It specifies CASRPGQGAEKLFF.